This TCR beta chain is from a study of molecular identifiers for immune sequencing clone quantification. The study's findings and limits: A single cell's spiked Jurkat TCR RNA was reportedly detectable among approximately 930,000 naive cells.

Libraries of naive CD8 T cells were made from roughly 20,000 to 1,000,000 sorted cells. They used 10%, 30% or 50% RNA. About this clonotype itself: Its antigen is undetermined.

Both previously described methods and listed TCR primers were employed to make bulk TCR libraries. From the PCR reads, TCRdb called clonotypes with MiXCR, one entry per CDR3 protein. The top ten hold under 2% of the sample, which has 45,000 to 65,000 distinct CDR3 sequences, 20% to 25% seen once. Trimming shortened V by 8 bases and J by 6 bases, and 11 bases separated the two germline ends. This CDR3 has 11 residues. CDR1 MNHEY and CDR2 SVGEGT come from the germline V gene. The receptor comes from a human donor in good health. Some libraries in this study had Jurkat cell RNA spiked in. What was sequenced was naive CD8+ T cells from blood, with Jurkat cell RNA spiked in. Subset indicated: FACS-sorted CD8+CD4-CCR7+CD45RA+ naive T cells. V and J are TRBV6-2 or TRBV6-3 and TRBJ2-7; the D gene could be TRBD1 or TRBD2 (5 bases each). CDR3 amino acids: CASPPRGEQYF. CDR3 DNA: TGTGCCAGCCCCCCGAGGGGCGAGCAGTACTTC.